The sequence of this T cell receptor beta chain was determined in a study of T cells in Graves' hyperthyroidism and ophthalmopathy. About the research overall: Prior to any treatment, at the point of initial diagnosis, peripheral blood was collected.

This clonotype was detected many times. The investigators amplified TCR beta CDR3 regions from RNA transcripts. RT-PCR in the first round (using the HTBI primer set) targeted the TCR CDR3. One entry per CDR3 protein, called by TCRdb with MiXCR from the multiplex PCR reads. The sample lists 300,000 to 500,000 distinct CDR3 sequences, over 12% occurring once. The TCR originated in a man in his fifties with Graves' ophthalmopathy. The sample comprised blood.

The CDR3 DNA follows: TGTGCCAGCAGGACGACAGGGACCTACGAGCAGTACTTC. This translates into CASRTTGTYEQYF. The rearrangement uses TRBV6-2 or TRBV6-3 and TRBJ2-7; 7 positions agree with TRBD1. CDR3 length: 13 amino acids. Germline V gene lookup returns CDR1 MNHEY and CDR2 SVGEGT. V was clipped by 6 bases and J by 2 bases; unmatched bases: 4.